This T cell receptor beta chain emerged from a study of blood T cell repertoires in COVID-19 (dated by TCRdb to between 2020 and 2021). For the study in its entirety: Samples from collaborators originated in the United States, Italy and Spain and spanned both the acute and convalescent phases of COVID-19. Deeply sampled blood TCRbeta repertoires from subjects exposed to, actively infected with, or recovered from COVID-19 were included in the dataset. The repertoires were released in a freely available public database meant as a resource for research on the immune response to SARS-CoV-2. HLA class I and class II types, where available, came from metadata supplied by the sample provider rather than from assay-based typing. The material from the prospective study consisted of cDNA or gDNA derived from T cells, B-cell-depleted T cells, or PBMCs. The sample metadata nearly always contained a de-identified subject ID, COVID-19 status, age in years and sex. The samples were drawn from the first 160 participants of the ongoing ImmuneRACE study and from 1,200 or so subjects provided by 6 global collaborators.

TCRbeta CDR3 regions were amplified from genomic DNA by means of the immunoSEQ Assay, a bias-controlled multiplex PCR. The study's processing was this. The number of nucleated cells in each sample was estimated by amplification of reference gene primers within the assay. To quantify the absolute abundance of each unique TCRbeta CDR3 rearrangement, sequence reads were collapsed and filtered. For each sample, productive Simpson clonality was calculated by taking the square root of Simpson's diversity index across productive rearrangements. TCRdb holds this immuneACCESS table with in-frame rearrangements only. Some clones are missing; in checked studies, unresolved V genes explain under half, and the rest has no known cause. D and trimming were read from the DNA, whereas the V and J calls and clone size are those reported in that table. The sample table lists 200,000 to 250,000 clones, more than 80% of them with a count of one. The ten largest clonotypes hold more than 5.5% of the sample.

From the cysteine through the phenylalanine, the CDR3 covers 14 amino acids. The CDR3 DNA has 42 bases and is translated from base 1. V lost 5 bases and J lost 2 bases, and the count of bases not matched to a germline gene is 3. From the germline V gene, CDR1 is MNHEY and CDR2 is SVGEGT. Collaborating institutions collected whole blood in K2EDTA tubes following their own protocols. Collaborator samples were shipped for TCRbeta analysis as frozen whole blood, isolated PBMCs, or DNA extracted from either sample type. As for this clone: Its antigen is not yet known. Base-call qualities are not available, and no considerably larger clone is one nucleotide away.

General findings and caveats noted by the study authors: The quantity of clinical and demographic metadata differed by source and by participant and was supplied without curation.

Rearrangement joined TRBV6-2 or TRBV6-3 to TRBJ1-1, with TRBD1 identical over 9 junction bases. This receptor was obtained from a human donor in a cohort sampled during active COVID-19. The sample was peripheral blood. The CDR3: CASSTTGGNTEAFF. The DNA reads as follows: TGTGCCAGCAGTACAACAGGGGGCAACACTGAAGCTTTCTTT.